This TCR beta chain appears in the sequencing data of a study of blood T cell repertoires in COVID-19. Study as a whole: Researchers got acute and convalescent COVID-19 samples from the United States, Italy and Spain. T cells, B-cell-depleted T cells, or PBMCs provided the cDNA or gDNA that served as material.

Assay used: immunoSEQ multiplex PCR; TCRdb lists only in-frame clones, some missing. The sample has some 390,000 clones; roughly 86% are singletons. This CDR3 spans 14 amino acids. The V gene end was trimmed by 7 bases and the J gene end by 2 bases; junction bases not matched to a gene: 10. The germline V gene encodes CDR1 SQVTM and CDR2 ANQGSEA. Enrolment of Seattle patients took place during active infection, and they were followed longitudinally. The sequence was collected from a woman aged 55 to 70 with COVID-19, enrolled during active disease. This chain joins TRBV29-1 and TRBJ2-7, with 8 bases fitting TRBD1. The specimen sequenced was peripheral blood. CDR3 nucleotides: TGCAGCGCCCGAACCGGGACAGGACCCTACGAGCAGTACTTC. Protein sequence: CSARTGTGPYEQYF.